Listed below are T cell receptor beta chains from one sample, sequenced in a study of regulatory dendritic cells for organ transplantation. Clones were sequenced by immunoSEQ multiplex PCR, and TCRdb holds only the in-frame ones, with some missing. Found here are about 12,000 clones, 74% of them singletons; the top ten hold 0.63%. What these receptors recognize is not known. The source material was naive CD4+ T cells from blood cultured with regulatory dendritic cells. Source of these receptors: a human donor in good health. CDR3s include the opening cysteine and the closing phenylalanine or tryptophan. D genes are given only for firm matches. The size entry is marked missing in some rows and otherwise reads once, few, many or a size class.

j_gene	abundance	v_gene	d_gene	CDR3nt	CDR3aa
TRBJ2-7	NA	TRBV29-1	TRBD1	TGCAGCGTAAGCGGACAGGGAACGTACGAGCAGTACTTC	CSVSGQGTYEQYF
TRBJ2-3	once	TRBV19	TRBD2	TGTGCCAGTAGTATGACTAGCTCGGATACGCAGTATTTT	CASSMTSSDTQYF
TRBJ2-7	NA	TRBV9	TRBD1	TGTGCCAGCAGCGCCCGGGACAGCTACGAGCAGTACTTC	CASSARDSYEQYF
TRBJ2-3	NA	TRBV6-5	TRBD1	TGTGCCAGCAGTTACTCCTTGGGTCAGGGGGCGGATACGCAGTATTTT	CASSYSLGQGADTQYF
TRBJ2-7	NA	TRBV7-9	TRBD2	TGTGCCAGCAGCTTAGAGCCGGGCGGGGGGGCCCTCCAGCAGTACTTC	CASSLEPGGGALQQYF
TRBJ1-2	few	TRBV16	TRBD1	TGTGCCAGCAGTTCAGGGACAGACTATGGCTACACCTTC	CASSSGTDYGYTF
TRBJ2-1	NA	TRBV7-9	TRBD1	TGTGCCAGCACCGGACAGGGGGTTAATGAGCAGTTCTTC	CASTGQGVNEQFF
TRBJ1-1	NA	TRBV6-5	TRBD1	TGTGCCAGCAGTCCCCGGACAGGGGGCTATGCTTTCTTT	CASSPRTGGYAFF
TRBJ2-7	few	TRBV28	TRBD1	TGTGCCAGCAGTACACGGTCAGGGGGCCAGGGTACCCACGAGCAGTACTTC	CASSTRSGGQGTHEQYF
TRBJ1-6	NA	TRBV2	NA	TGCGCCACCAGAGGACAAAATAATTCACCCCTCCACTTT	CATRGQNNSPLHF
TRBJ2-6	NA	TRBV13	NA	TGTGCCAGCAGCTTAGGAGCGGCTGGGGCCAACGTCCTGACTTTC	CASSLGAAGANVLTF
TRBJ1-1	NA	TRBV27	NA	TGTGCCAGCAGTAGGGGTTTGAACACTGAAGCTTTCTTT	CASSRGLNTEAFF
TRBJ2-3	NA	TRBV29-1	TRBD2	TGCAGCGTTGACCTAGCGGTGGTAGATACGCAGTATTTT	CSVDLAVVDTQYF
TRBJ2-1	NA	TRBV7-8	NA	TGTGCCAGCAGCTCACGGCGACTCTCCTACAATGAGCAGTTCTTC	CASSSRRLSYNEQFF
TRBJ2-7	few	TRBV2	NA	TGTGCCAGCAGCCCTATCTACGAGCAGTACTTC	CASSPIYEQYF
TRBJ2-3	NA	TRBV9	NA	TGTGCCAGCAGCCCCCGGGCCGCGGGAAGGACAGATACGCAGTATTTT	CASSPRAAGRTDTQYF
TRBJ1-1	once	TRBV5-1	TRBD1	TGCGCCAGCAGCTTGACAGGGGCTGGGGACACTGAAGCTTTCTTT	CASSLTGAGDTEAFF
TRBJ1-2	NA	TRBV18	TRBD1	TGTGCCAGCTCACCACCCACGGACAGGGCAGGCTACACCTTC	CASSPPTDRAGYTF
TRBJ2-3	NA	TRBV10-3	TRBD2	TGTGCCGCTAACCGGGGGGGACTAGCGGGGGGGCCCGGCACAGATACGCAGTATTTT	CAANRGGLAGGPGTDTQYF
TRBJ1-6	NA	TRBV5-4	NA	TGTGCCAGCAGCTTGACGGCGGGGAATTCACCCCTCCACTTT	CASSLTAGNSPLHF
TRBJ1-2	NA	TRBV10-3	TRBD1	TGTGCCATCAGTGACAGGACAGGGGGCGACGGCTACACCTTC	CAISDRTGGDGYTF
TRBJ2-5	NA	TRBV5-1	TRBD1	TGCGCCAGCAGCTTGGAAGGGGGCTACGAGACCCAGTACTTC	CASSLEGGYETQYF
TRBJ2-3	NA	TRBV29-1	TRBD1	TGCAGCGTTGAAGGTCCCGACAGGGTTAGGACAGATACGCAGTATTTT	CSVEGPDRVRTDTQYF
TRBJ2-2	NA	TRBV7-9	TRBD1	TGTGCCAGCAGCCCTACAGGGGAATCTGCCGGGGAGCTGTTTTTT	CASSPTGESAGELFF
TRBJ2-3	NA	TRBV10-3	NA	TGTGCCATCAGTTCAAGGGGTTCAGATACGCAGTATTTT	CAISSRGSDTQYF
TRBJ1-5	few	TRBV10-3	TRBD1	TGTGCCATCAGTGAGACAGGGGGAATAGGGCAGCCCCAGCATTTT	CAISETGGIGQPQHF
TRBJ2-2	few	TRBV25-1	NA	TGTGCCAGCAGTGAAGTATACACCGGGGAGCTGTTTTTT	CASSEVYTGELFF
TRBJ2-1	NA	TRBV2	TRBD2	TGTGCCAGCAGTGAAACTAGCGGCCTTAATGAGCAGTTCTTC	CASSETSGLNEQFF
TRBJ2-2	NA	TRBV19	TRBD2	TGTGCCAGTAGTATATTCAGCGGGGGGGGAACCGGGGAGCTGTTTTTT	CASSIFSGGGTGELFF
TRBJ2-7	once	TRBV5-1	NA	TGCGCCAGCAGCTTTGGGGCGAGCTCCTACGAGCAGTACTTC	CASSFGASSYEQYF
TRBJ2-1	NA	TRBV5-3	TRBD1	TGTGCCAGAAGCATGATCACAGGGGCCTCCTACAATGAGCAGTTCTTC	CARSMITGASYNEQFF
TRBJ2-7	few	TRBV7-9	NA	TGTGCCAGCAGCAGAACTTACGAGCAGTACTTC	CASSRTYEQYF
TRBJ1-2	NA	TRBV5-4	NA	TGTGCCAGCAGCTTGGCCCTGTCTAAGCTGGGCTACACCTTC	CASSLALSKLGYTF
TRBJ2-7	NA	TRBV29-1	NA	TGCAGCGTTACCGGGACAACCTCCTACGAGCAGTACTTC	CSVTGTTSYEQYF
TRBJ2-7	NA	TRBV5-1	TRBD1	TGCGCCAGCACCCCGGCCCGGACAGGGCGGGACGAGCAGTACTTC	CASTPARTGRDEQYF
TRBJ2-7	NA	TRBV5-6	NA	TGTGCCAGCAGTATCGACCAGGGAAGTGCCTACGAGCAGTACTTC	CASSIDQGSAYEQYF
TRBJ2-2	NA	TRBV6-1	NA	TGTGCCAGCGCGGCAGAACCCACCGGGGAGCTGTTTTTT	CASAAEPTGELFF
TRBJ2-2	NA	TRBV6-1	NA	TGTGCCAGCAGTGAAGCCGGACAAAACACCGGGGAGCTGTTTTTT	CASSEAGQNTGELFF
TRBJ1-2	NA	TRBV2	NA	TGTGCCAGCACTCAGAACTATGGCTACACCTTC	CASTQNYGYTF
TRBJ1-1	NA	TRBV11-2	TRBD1	TGTGCCAGCAGCTTAGGACAGGGAAACACTGAAGCTTTCTTT	CASSLGQGNTEAFF
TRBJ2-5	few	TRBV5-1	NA	TGCGCCAGCAGCCTGGGCGGGGAGTGGGTGAAAGAGACCCAGTACTTC	CASSLGGEWVKETQYF
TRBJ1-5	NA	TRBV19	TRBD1	TGTGCCAGTAGTATGGACCCAGGGGGCAGCAGCAATCAGCCCCAGCATTTT	CASSMDPGGSSNQPQHF
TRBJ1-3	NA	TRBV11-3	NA	TGTGCCAGCTCTTCGCAGTACACCATATATTTT	CASSSQYTIYF
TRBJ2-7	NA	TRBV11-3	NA	TGTGCCAGCAGCTTACAGGGTACCTACGAGCAGTACTTC	CASSLQGTYEQYF
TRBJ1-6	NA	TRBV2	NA	TGTGCCAGCAGTGTAAGACTTCCCTCGAATTCACCCCTCCACTTT	CASSVRLPSNSPLHF
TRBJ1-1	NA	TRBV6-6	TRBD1	TGTGCCAGCAGTTACACAGGGGGCGAAACTGAAGCTTTCTTT	CASSYTGGETEAFF
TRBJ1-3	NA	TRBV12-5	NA	TGTGCTAGTGGTTTGCAGGGAAACACCATATATTTT	CASGLQGNTIYF
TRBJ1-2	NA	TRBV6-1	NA	TGTGCCAGCAGTGAAGCAAGGGTGGTAAAGGAACGGGAATATGGCTACACCTTC	CASSEARVVKEREYGYTF
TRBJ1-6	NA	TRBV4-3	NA	TGCGCCAGCAGCCAAGATGGGGCCAGGTCACCCCTCCACTTT	CASSQDGARSPLHF
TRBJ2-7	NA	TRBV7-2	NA	TGTGCCAGCAGCACGGGACTTCCCACCTACGAGCAGTACTTC	CASSTGLPTYEQYF
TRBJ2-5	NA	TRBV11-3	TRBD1	TGTGCCAGCAGCTTTGGACCGGGACAGGGAGAAGAGACCCAGTACTTC	CASSFGPGQGEETQYF
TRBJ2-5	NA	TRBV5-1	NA	TGCGCCAGCAGCTTGCGACAGGCGGACGGGACCCAGTACTTC	CASSLRQADGTQYF
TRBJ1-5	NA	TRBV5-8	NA	TGTGCCAGCAGCTTGAAGGGGTTTAAGCAGCCCCAGCATTTT	CASSLKGFKQPQHF
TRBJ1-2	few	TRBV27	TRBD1	TGTGCCAGCAGTCCAAGACAAGGGACAGCGAATTATGGCTACACCTTC	CASSPRQGTANYGYTF
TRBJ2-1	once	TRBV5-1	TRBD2	TGCGCCAGCAGCTCGATAGCGGGGGGCCGCGGAAGCTCCTACAATGAGCAGTTCTTC	CASSSIAGGRGSSYNEQFF